This is a list of T cell receptor beta chains from one sample in a study of molecular identifiers for immune sequencing clone quantification. TCRdb itself ran the PCR reads through MiXCR, one entry per CDR3 protein. The repertoire has 45,000 to 55,000 distinct CDR3 sequences, roughly a third of them found once; the top ten carry roughly 3.8%. The sequencing sample was made of naive CD8+ T cells from blood, with Jurkat cell RNA spiked in. Every receptor here comes from a human donor in good health. Some libraries in this study had Jurkat cell RNA spiked in. The CDR3 runs from the conserved cysteine through the conserved F or W. The D gene is left open where the match is weak. Clone size is shown for a subset of rows, as once, few, many or a class of expanded clone.

j_gene,v_gene,abundance,d_gene,CDR3aa,CDR3nt
TRBJ1-1,TRBV9,-,-,CASSVEAGNTEAFF,TGTGCCAGCAGCGTAGAGGCGGGGAACACTGAAGCTTTCTTT
TRBJ2-7,TRBV6-2/TRBV6-3,-,-,CASSYSWGPYEQYF,TGTGCCAGCAGTTACTCCTGGGGACCCTACGAGCAGTACTTC
TRBJ2-7,TRBV4-2,many,-,CASSQEVTLVGYEQYF,TGTGCCAGCAGCCAAGAAGTAACGCTAGTCGGCTACGAGCAGTACTTC
TRBJ2-3,TRBV6-5,many,-,CASSPDFLDTQYF,TGTGCCAGCAGCCCGGACTTTCTAGATACGCAGTATTTT
TRBJ2-3,TRBV27,few,-,CASSLSGSGTQYF,TGTGCCAGCAGTTTATCCGGGAGCGGTACGCAGTATTTT
TRBJ2-3,TRBV12-3/TRBV12-4,-,-,CASSALGPKYPYF,TGTGCCAGCAGTGCTTTAGGGCCTAAATATCCGTATTTT
TRBJ1-4,TRBV23-1,-,-,CASIHGGQATNEKLFF,TGCGCCAGCATCCACGGTGGGCAAGCAACTAATGAAAAACTGTTTTTT
TRBJ2-1,TRBV29-1,-,-,CSVPRASYNEQFF,TGCAGCGTTCCCCGGGCCTCCTACAATGAGCAGTTCTTC
TRBJ2-7,TRBV5-4,many,-,CASSFEPSSYEQYF,TGTGCCAGCAGCTTCGAACCGTCCTCCTACGAGCAGTACTTC
TRBJ1-3,TRBV3-1,-,-,CVSSQSSGYSGNTIYF,TGTGTCAGCAGCCAATCATCCGGATACTCTGGAAACACCATATATTTT
TRBJ2-5,TRBV7-9,-,-,CASSFPFADLQETQYF,TGTGCCAGCAGCTTCCCCTTTGCGGATCTCCAAGAGACCCAGTACTTC
TRBJ2-5,TRBV13,once,-,CAGSLGLETQYF,TGTGCCGGCAGCTTAGGACTGGAGACCCAGTACTTC
TRBJ1-1,TRBV28,many,-,CASSLSPASEAFF,TGTGCCAGCAGTTTATCCCCGGCCTCTGAAGCTTTCTTT
TRBJ1-2,TRBV12-3/TRBV12-4,few,-,CASWGGSIYGYTF,TGTGCCAGCTGGGGGGGGAGTATCTATGGCTACACCTTC
TRBJ2-1,TRBV27,few,TRBD1,CASGTGVGSYNEQFF,TGTGCCAGCGGTACAGGGGTAGGGTCCTACAATGAGCAGTTCTTC
TRBJ2-7,TRBV7-9,few,TRBD1,CASSLVDRGSYEQYF,TGTGCCAGCAGCTTAGTGGACAGGGGCTCCTACGAGCAGTACTTC
TRBJ2-5,TRBV12-3/TRBV12-4,-,TRBD1,CASRTGIETQYF,TGTGCCAGCAGGACAGGGATTGAGACCCAGTACTTC
TRBJ2-1,TRBV7-6,few,TRBD2,CASSLGPGGPGNEQFF,TGTGCCAGCAGCTTAGGTCCGGGAGGGCCCGGGAATGAGCAGTTCTTC
TRBJ1-3,TRBV10-3,once,-,CATTDGVNDKNTIYF,TGTGCCACTACTGACGGAGTAAATGACAAAAACACCATATATTTT
TRBJ2-7,TRBV9,-,TRBD2,CASSGEGGLEQYF,TGTGCCAGCAGCGGAGAGGGAGGGCTTGAGCAGTACTTC
TRBJ2-7,TRBV5-4,few,TRBD1,CASGTGSSYEQYF,TGTGCCAGCGGGACAGGGAGCTCCTACGAGCAGTACTTC
TRBJ1-1,TRBV9,-,-,CASSVGVGTEAFF,TGTGCCAGCAGCGTAGGGGTGGGCACTGAAGCTTTCTTT
TRBJ2-1,TRBV27,few,TRBD2,CASQTGGPSYNEQFF,TGTGCCAGTCAGACGGGAGGGCCCTCCTACAATGAGCAGTTCTTC
TRBJ2-5,TRBV9,-,-,CASSAQETQYF,TGTGCCAGCAGCGCCCAAGAGACCCAGTACTTC
TRBJ2-4,TRBV20-1,-,-,CSARDRETVNIQYF,TGCAGTGCTAGAGACCGAGAGACGGTAAACATTCAGTACTTC
TRBJ2-3,TRBV9,many,-,CASSVDPDTQYF,TGTGCCAGCAGCGTCGACCCAGATACGCAGTATTTT
TRBJ1-1,TRBV6-5,-,-,CASSYGQGLEAFF,TGTGCCAGCAGTTACGGGCAGGGGCTTGAAGCTTTCTTT
TRBJ2-2,TRBV19,many,-,CASSPTGPTGELFF,TGTGCCAGTAGCCCCACAGGGCCCACCGGGGAGCTGTTTTTT